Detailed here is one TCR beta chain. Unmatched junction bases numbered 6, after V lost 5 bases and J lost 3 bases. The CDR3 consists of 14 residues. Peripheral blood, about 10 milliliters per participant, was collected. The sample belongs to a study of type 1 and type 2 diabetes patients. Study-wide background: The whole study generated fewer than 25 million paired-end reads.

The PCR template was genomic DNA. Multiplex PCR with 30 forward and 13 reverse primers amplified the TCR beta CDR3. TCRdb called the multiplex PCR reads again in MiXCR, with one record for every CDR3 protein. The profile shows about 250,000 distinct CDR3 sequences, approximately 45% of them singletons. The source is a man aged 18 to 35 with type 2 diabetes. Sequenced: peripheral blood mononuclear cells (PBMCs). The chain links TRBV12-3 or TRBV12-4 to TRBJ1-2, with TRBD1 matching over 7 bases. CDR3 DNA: TGTGCCAGCAGTGACGCGGACAGGTACTATGGCTACACCTTC. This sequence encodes CASSDADRYYGYTF.